The subject of this entry is one T cell receptor (beta chain). Its antigen is unidentified. The entry originates in a study of shared clonotypes between healthy human individuals. Background on the study: Three plates each covered CD4 naive and memory; CD8 naive two, CD8 memory one. The study's findings and limits: It was the non-shared clonotypes that had lower generation probabilities than clonotypes shared by all four donors. Estimated richness values were generally larger in naive subsets than in memory subsets.

The CDR3 runs to 15 residues. From germline, CDR1 is SEHNR and CDR2 FQNEAQ (reference sequence). The V gene end was trimmed by 7 bases and the J gene end by 2 bases; junction bases not matched to a gene: 8. Sequencing used immunoSEQ multiplex PCR; TCRdb keeps in-frame clones, though not all of them. The table has about 580,000 clones, roughly 98% seen once. The naive CD8 population came from CD45RO-negative cells selected for CCR7, without terminally differentiated effector memory CD45RA+ cells. Adult Caucasians living in Nashville, Tennessee made up all of the donors. The TCR comes from a man aged 25 to 45 in good health. The rearrangement links TRBV7-9 to TRBJ2-4, with 7 nucleotides matching TRBD1. Sequenced sample: naive CD8+ T cells sorted from blood. This CDR3 reads CASIMTGSTKNIQYF. DNA for the CDR3: TGTGCCAGCATCATGACAGGGAGCACCAAAAACATTCAGTACTTC. The full variable domain, with the rest looked up from reference TRBV7-9 and TRBJ2-4, is DTGVSQNPRHKITKRGQNVTFRCDPISEHNRLYWYRQTLGQGPEFLTYFQNEAQLEKSRLLSDRFSAERPKGSFSTLEIQRTEQGDSAMYLCASIMTGSTKNIQYFGAGTRLSVL.